Included here is one TCR beta chain sequence, with context. Reverse transcription used about 0.45 to 1 ug RNA and random hexamers. TCRdb re-called the immunoSEQ multiplex PCR reads with MiXCR, one entry per CDR3 protein. The sample contains under 95,000 distinct CDR3 sequences, more than 85% of which appear only once. This sample is drawn from a study of CD8 T cells in Susac syndrome. Trimming stripped 4 bases from V and 7 bases from J, with 11 bases between. The germline gives CDR1 SGHVS, CDR2 FQNEAQ. The CDR3 is 13 residues long. The TCR comes from a human donor with Susac syndrome. Sequenced material: CD8+ T cells from PBMCs. This chain links TRBV7-8 with TRBJ1-5; possible D gene TRBD1, 5 bases. CDR3 sequence: CASSYSGWQPQHF. The CDR3 DNA reads as TGTGCCAGCAGCTATTCAGGGTGGCAGCCCCAGCATTTT.